This T cell receptor beta chain was retrieved from a study of T cell responses to AZD1222 COVID-19 vaccine. Across the whole study: Pooled samples include second doses given at about 4 or 12 weeks. The study, taken as a whole, reports: At baseline, seropositivity was found in only six or seven AZD1222 recipients.

Trimming pared 2 bases from V and 3 bases from J, leaving 14 bases between. The germline CDR1 and CDR2 sequences are MNHNS and SASEGT. The CDR3 contains 15 residues. Here immunoSEQ multiplex PCR was the method, and the copy in TCRdb shows in-frame clones only, minus some. The sample holds 110,000 to 150,000 clones; 85% to 95% are singletons and the top ten take under 10%. This clone appeared many times. No antigen is known for it. The receptor was isolated from an adult in good health. The rearrangement links TRBV6-1 to TRBJ2-7; tentative D call: TRBD1 (6 bases). The material was peripheral blood, obtained on day 0 of AZD1222 vaccination. The CDR3 nucleotides read TGTGCCAGCAGTGAACCTGGGGGCAGCCACTACGAGCAGTACTTC. The encoded protein is CASSEPGGSHYEQYF.